This T cell receptor beta chain was profiled in a study of T cell responses to AZD1222 COVID-19 vaccine (dated by TCRdb to the early 2020s). Regarding the research as a whole: AZD1222 recipients whose second dose came at about 4 weeks and those whose second dose came at about 12 weeks were combined into one group, since spike-specific TCR depth and breadth did not differ between the two schedules. Trial participants were enrolled into age subgroups of 18-55, 56-69 and 70-plus years, which contained about 150, 28 and 57 TCR-sequenced participants, respectively. TCR sequencing was performed for 230 to 250 trial participants, of whom some 200 were given two doses of AZD1222 and approximately 26 were given two doses of MenACWY control vaccine. The research as a whole found: The 56-69-year group was small, and its depth increase did not reach significance, likely because of low power. Spike-specific TCR breadth and depth rose significantly after two AZD1222 doses compared with day 0 and with MenACWY recipients. Because no samples from the day 14 peak response were available, repertoires could be characterized only after the peak T cell response. Conclusions about previously exposed vaccinees are limited because only five to seven AZD1222 recipients were SARS-CoV-2 seropositive at baseline. CD4 TCRs associated with the vaccine covered the entire spike protein, and the dominant responses were in regions 160-218 and 743-854. Epitopes outside the regions mutated in the B.1.351 and B.1.1.7 variants were reportedly recognized by nearly half of the unique spike-specific TCRs. Participants were mostly white British and included more females than males, and it was suggested by the authors that clonal diversity may have been underestimated.

As for this clone: The antigen it binds to is not known. Per-base qualities were not stored, and no clone one base away is much larger.

CDR3 length: 16 amino acids, cysteine to phenylalanine. The only DNA kept is the CDR3, 48 bases in frame from the first base. The germline V gene encodes CDR1 ENHRY and CDR2 SYGVKD. At the junction V is shortened by 2 bases and J by 2 bases, with 13 bases in between. Interpreted using the paper, the time point label stands for: baseline before first vaccination. The vaccinee samples were drawn from two UK trials, COV001 and COV002, one of which was a single-blind randomized controlled phase 2/3 trial testing AZD1222 (ChAdOx1 nCoV-19) in healthy adults. For TCRbeta chain sequencing, PBMC samples were collected from trial participants at day 0 and at day 28 after the second dose. The CDR3 regions of human TCRbeta chains were analyzed by immunosequencing. The paper's data handling went like this. TCRs in the repertoires were matched against a reference library of SARS-CoV-2-specific TCRs that had been generated with the MIRA antigen-specificity platform. Breadth meant the fraction of unique TCRs that were SARS-CoV-2-associated, whereas depth meant the fraction of total T cells that were SARS-CoV-2-associated. Using the MIRA data, each spike-specific TCR was mapped to the spike region that the TCR reacts to and placed in a CD4 or CD8 class. Log10-transformed breadth and depth values were compared by one-way ANOVA with Sidak's multiple comparisons tests. TCRdb mirrors the immuneACCESS table, restricted to in-frame sequences. Some clones are absent from its copies; in checked studies, under half trace to an unresolved V gene, and the reason for the others is unknown. That table is the source of V, J and clone size, and D and trimming were worked out from the DNA. Recorded for this sample are fewer than 150,000 clones; 92% of them occurred a single time. Of the sample, 11% to 15% is held by the ten largest clones.

Sample: peripheral blood, taken on day 0 of AZD1222 vaccination. The chain is encoded by TRBV10-3 joined to TRBJ1-5, and perhaps TRBD1 as D gene, on 6 matching bases. This TCR was recovered from an adult in good health. This receptor has the CDR3 CAISEAAGEGNQPQHF. DNA sequence: TGTGCCATCAGTGAGGCGGCAGGGGAGGGCAATCAGCCCCAGCATTTT.